Following are 8 T cell receptor beta chains from one sample sequenced in a study of T cell responses to AZD1222 COVID-19 vaccine. Data came from immunoSEQ multiplex PCR; TCRdb stores just in-frame clones and leaves some out. This table holds 170,000 or so clones, about nine tenths found once. This sample comprised peripheral blood, obtained on day 0 of AZD1222 vaccination. The source of these receptors is an adult in good health.

This chain links TRBV12-3 or TRBV12-4 with TRBJ1-5; D unresolved. The CDR3 contains 13 residues. The V gene lost 3 bases and the J gene lost 3 bases, with 6 bases spanning the gap. The CDR3 bases are TGTGCCAGCAGTTTGACCCACAATCAGCCCCAGCATTTT. This sequence encodes CASSLTHNQPQHF.

This chain uses TRBV7-2 with TRBJ1-2, with 9 positions matching TRBD1. After removal of 3 bases from V and 8 bases from J, the junction contained 4 bases not matched to a gene. Germline V gives CDR1 SGHTA, CDR2 FQGNSA. This CDR3 is built from 13 residues. This CDR3 reads CASSFRTGVGYTF. DNA for the CDR3: TGTGCCAGCAGCTTCCGGACAGGGGTCGGCTACACCTTC. The full variable domain, in which reference TRBV7-2 and TRBJ1-2 provide the parts outside the CDR3, is GAGVSQSPSNKVTEKGKDVELRCDPISGHTALYWYRQSLGQGLEFLIYFQGNSAPDKSGLPSDRFSAERTGGSVSTLTIQRTQQEDSAVYLCASSFRTGVGYTFGSGTRLTVV.

V is TRBV6-5 and J is TRBJ1-5; 7 nucleotides agree with TRBD1. The V gene end was trimmed by 4 bases and the J gene end by 2 bases; junction bases not matched to a gene: 2. From germline, CDR1 is MNHEY and CDR2 SVGAGI. The CDR3 covers 14 residues. The CDR3: CASSSDRGNQPQHF. CDR3 DNA sequence: TGTGCCAGCAGTTCAGACAGGGGCAATCAGCCCCAGCATTTT.

The rearrangement joins TRBV7-8 to TRBJ2-3; no firm D call. V dropped 4 bases and J dropped 1 base, with 9 bases sitting between them. The V gene's germline CDR1 is SGHVS and CDR2 FQNEAQ. The length of the CDR3 is 14 residues. The CDR3 here is CASSSQGRTDTQYF. Here the CDR3 DNA reads TGTGCCAGCAGCTCCCAAGGCCGCACAGATACGCAGTATTTT. Looking up the rest from reference TRBV7-8 and TRBJ2-3 gives the full variable domain: GAGVSQSPRYKVAKRGQDVALRCDPISGHVSLFWYQQALGQGPEFLTYFQNEAQLDKSGLPSDRFFAERPEGSVSTLKIQRTQQEDSAVYLCASSSQGRTDTQYFGPGTRLTVL.

This clone was recorded only once. The chain is built from TRBV4-2 and TRBJ2-7; D perhaps matches TRBD2 (5 bases). Germline CDR1 and CDR2: LGHNA and YNFKEQ. V gave up 0 bases and J gave up 4 bases, with 7 bases separating them. This CDR3 comprises 13 residues. The CDR3 bases are TGTGCCAGCAGCCAAGATCGGGGTTACGAGCAGTACTTC. Encoded protein: CASSQDRGYEQYF.

The V gene is TRBV7-9, the J gene TRBJ2-7, with 8 nucleotides matching TRBD1. The germline CDR1 and CDR2 sequences are SEHNR and FQNEAQ (reference sequence). The CDR3 runs to 17 residues. After removal of 5 bases from V and 6 bases from J, the junction contained 18 bases not matched to a gene. As DNA, the CDR3 is TGTGCCAGCAGCCGAGGTACGGACAGGGTTGGATTTTTCGAGCAGTACTTC. Its translation is CASSRGTDRVGFFEQYF.

The chain has TRBV6-2 or TRBV6-3 and TRBJ2-7, with D uncertain. Trimming took off 6 bases at V and 6 bases at J, with 24 bases between the two ends. The germline V gene encodes CDR1 MNHEY and CDR2 SVGEGT. The CDR3 has 16 amino acids. CDR3: CASSRPTLILRGEQYF. The CDR3, as DNA: TGTGCCAGCAGCCGACCTACACTCATCCTGCGCGGCGAGCAGTACTTC.

The chain combines TRBV6-5 with TRBJ1-2, with 10 bases that match TRBD1. This CDR3 is 15 amino acids long. Germline V gene data show CDR1 as MNHEY and CDR2 as SVGAGI. V trimming: 6 bases; J trimming: 1 base; junction bases outside the gene matches: 5. The CDR3 DNA sequence: TGTGCCAGCAGCCGGGACAGGGGAGGTAACTATGGCTACACCTTC. This sequence encodes CASSRDRGGNYGYTF.